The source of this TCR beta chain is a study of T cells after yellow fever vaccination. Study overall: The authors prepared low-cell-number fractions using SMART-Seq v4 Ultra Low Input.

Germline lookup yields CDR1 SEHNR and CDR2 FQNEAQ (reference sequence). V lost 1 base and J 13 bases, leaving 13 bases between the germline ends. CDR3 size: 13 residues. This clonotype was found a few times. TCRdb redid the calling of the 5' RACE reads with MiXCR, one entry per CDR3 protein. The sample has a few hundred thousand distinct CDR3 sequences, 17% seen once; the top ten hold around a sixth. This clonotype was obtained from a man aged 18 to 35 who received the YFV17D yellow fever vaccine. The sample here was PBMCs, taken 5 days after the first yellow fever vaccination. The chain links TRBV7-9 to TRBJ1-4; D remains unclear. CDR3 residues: CASSLGLPAGLFF. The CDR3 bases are TGTGCCAGCAGCTTAGGGCTCCCGGCCGGACTGTTTTTT.